Shown below are 17 T cell receptor beta chains from a single sample sequenced in a study of blood T cell repertoires in COVID-19. Libraries were prepared by immunoSEQ multiplex PCR; TCRdb keeps only in-frame clonotypes and omits some of them. Of 300,000 or so clones listed, around 86% are singletons. The sequencing input was peripheral blood. The receptor set was obtained from a woman between 40 and 50 years old who had recovered from COVID-19.

V and J are TRBV7-8 and TRBJ2-7; D remains ambiguous. This CDR3 has 11 amino acids. V was clipped by 5 bases and J by 2 bases, with 4 bases between them. Looked up from germline, CDR1 is SGHVS and CDR2 is FQNEAQ. DNA for the CDR3: TGTGCCAGCAGCCCTACCTACGAGCAGTACTTC. Protein: CASSPTYEQYF.

This rearrangement joins TRBV4-1 to TRBJ1-1, with TRBD1 identical over 12 bases. V lost 1 base, J lost 1 base, and 1 base stayed unmatched. The CDR3 has 16 amino acids. Germline V gives CDR1 MGHRA, CDR2 YSYEKL. CDR3: CASSQGDRGPNTEAFF. The CDR3 DNA reads TGCGCCAGCAGCCAAGGGGACAGGGGGCCGAACACTGAAGCTTTCTTT.

J is TRBJ2-5 and V is TRBV5-6, with D possibly TRBD2 on 5 matching bases. The V end was cut by 0 bases, the J end by 5 bases, with 8 bases between. CDR1 and CDR2 (germline): SGHDT, YYEEEE. This CDR3 region has 13 residues. CDR3 residues: CASSLGGLETQYF. CDR3 DNA sequence: TGTGCCAGCAGCTTGGGAGGGCTCGAGACCCAGTACTTC.

This chain joins TRBV5-1 and TRBJ2-2, with D perhaps matching TRBD2 (7 bases). The CDR3 contains 16 residues. Germline V gene data show CDR1 as SGHRS and CDR2 as YFSETQ. With 0 bases removed from V and 6 bases from J, the gap between germline ends came to 15 bases. The CDR3 bases are TGCGCCAGCAGCTTGGCCTACGGCGGGGGCGCCGGGGAGCTGTTTTTT. Amino acid sequence: CASSLAYGGGAGELFF.

There are a few counts of this clone. This chain joins TRBV9 and TRBJ1-2; maybe TRBD1 (6 bases). V was pared by 2 bases and J by 4 bases, with 15 bases between. Looked up from germline, CDR1 is SGDLS and CDR2 is YYNGEE. The CDR3 loop spans 15 amino acids. The DNA for the CDR3 is TGTGCCAGCAGCGTCCGGGACACCTCTCTCTATGGCTACACCTTC. This sequence encodes CASSVRDTSLYGYTF.

The CDR3 DNA reads TGTGCCAGCAGAGGGGACATTTACGAAAAACTGTTTTTT. It specifies CASRGDIYEKLFF. The J gene is TRBJ1-4, the V gene TRBV12-3 or TRBV12-4; weak D call: TRBD1 (6 bases). This CDR3 is 13 amino acids long. V gave up 6 bases and J gave up 8 bases, with 13 bases separating them.

The gene calls are TRBV14 and TRBJ2-7, with TRBD1 identical over 8 bases. Germline CDR1 reads SGHDN; CDR2 reads FVKESK. The CDR3 loop spans 17 amino acids. V dropped 3 bases and J dropped 2; count of bases not matched to a gene: 12. The CDR3 DNA reads as TGTGCCAGCAGCCACGGACAGGGAATTCGTACCCCCTACGAGCAGTACTTC. Translated, it gives CASSHGQGIRTPYEQYF.

This chain links TRBV13 with TRBJ2-7, with D maybe TRBD2 (5 bases). V lost 8 bases to trimming and J lost 5 bases, with 16 bases between them. The CDR3 runs to 13 residues. Germline values: CDR1 PRHDT, CDR2 FYEKMQ (reference sequence). In nucleotides, the CDR3 is TGTGCCAGCTCCCCTTGGGGAGTCCACGAGCAGTACTTC. This translates into CASSPWGVHEQYF.

The V and J genes are TRBV11-2 and TRBJ1-1; D remains ambiguous. CDR1 and CDR2 from the germline V gene are SGHAT and FQNNGV. This CDR3 is 13 amino acids long. Trimming pared 2 bases from V and 8 bases from J, leaving 12 bases between. CDR3 nucleotides: TGTGCCAGCAGCTTAAATAGCGGATTGGAAGCTTTCTTT. It yields the protein CASSLNSGLEAFF.

This clone was recorded a few times. The chain has TRBV3-1 (or the pseudogene TRBV3-2) and TRBJ2-1; TRBD1 aligns across 7 bases. Germline V gene sequence: CDR1 LGHDT, CDR2 YNNKEL (reference sequence). Trimming took 4 bases from V and 9 from J; bases not matched to a gene: 3. CDR3 length: 12 amino acids. CDR3 DNA sequence: TGTGCCAGCAGCCGACAGGGTGGTGAGCAGTTCTTC. Translation gives CASSRQGGEQFF.

The chain joins TRBV25-1 to TRBJ1-4; TRBD1 might be the D (6 bases). Trimming cost V 6 bases and J 11 bases, with 16 bases left between them. CDR3 size: 13 residues. Germline lookup yields CDR1 MGHDK and CDR2 SYGVNS. CDR3 DNA sequence: TGTGCCAGCAGGGCAAAAGGGGGTGGGAAACTGTTTTTT. Translation gives CASRAKGGGKLFF.

V and J are TRBV15 and TRBJ2-5; 8 bases map to TRBD1. This CDR3 has 16 amino acids. Trimming removed 1 base from V and 2 bases from J; junction bases left unmatched: 6. Germline V gene lookup returns CDR1 LNHNV and CDR2 YYDKDF (reference sequence). CDR3 amino acids: CATSRGTGGRQETQYF. The CDR3 DNA follows: TGTGCCACCAGCAGAGGTACAGGGGGTAGGCAAGAGACCCAGTACTTC.

V usage is TRBV5-4 and J usage is TRBJ1-1; weak D call: TRBD1 (6 bases). The CDR3 runs to 14 residues. Germline V gene data show CDR1 as SGHNT and CDR2 as YYREEE (reference sequence). Deletions cut 3 bases from V and 4 bases from J, with 13 bases between. CDR3 sequence: CASSSDSGGTEAFF. CDR3 nucleotide sequence: TGTGCCAGCAGCTCGGACAGCGGGGGCACTGAAGCTTTCTTT.

The chain combines TRBV12-5 with TRBJ2-1; the D gene is possibly TRBD1 (7 bases). Germline loops: CDR1 LGHNT, CDR2 FRNRAP. V lost 7 bases and J lost 7, with 14 bases in between. CDR3 size: 13 residues. As DNA, the CDR3 is TGTGCTAGTGTAGAGCCAGGGGGGAATGAGCAGTTCTTC. Residues: CASVEPGGNEQFF.

The J gene is TRBJ2-7, the V gene TRBV20-1; D gene unclear. Germline V gene sequence: CDR1 DFQATT, CDR2 SNEGSKA (reference sequence). Trimming removed 3 bases at V and 7 bases at J, with 13 bases between. The CDR3 is made up of 12 amino acids. DNA of the CDR3: TGCAGTGCTAGTCGAGGCCCCGGGGAGCAGTACTTC. It specifies CSASRGPGEQYF.

This clone was recorded many times. The V gene is TRBV6-1, the J gene TRBJ1-5; D is ambiguous. V shed 2 bases and J shed 0 bases, with 8 bases lying between them. Germline CDR1 MNHNS, CDR2 SASEGT. The CDR3 length is 15 residues. CDR3 region: CASSEWQNSNQPQHF. DNA of the CDR3: TGTGCCAGCAGTGAATGGCAGAATAGCAATCAGCCCCAGCATTTT.

This sequence joins TRBV5-1 and TRBJ1-2, with D possibly TRBD1 on 5 matching bases. CDR1 and CDR2 from the germline V gene are SGHRS and YFSETQ. V shed 2 bases and J shed 0 bases, with 8 bases lying between them. CDR3 size: 14 residues. The CDR3 DNA reads TGCGCCAGCAGCTTTGGGGGGACTAACTATGGCTACACCTTC. Protein sequence: CASSFGGTNYGYTF. The variable domain in full, with the rest retrieved from reference TRBV5-1 and TRBJ1-2, is KAGVTQTPRYLIKTRGQQVTLSCSPISGHRSVSWYQQTPGQGLQFLFEYFSETQRNKGNFPGRFSGRQFSNSRSEMNVSTLELGDSALYLCASSFGGTNYGYTFGSGTRLTVV.